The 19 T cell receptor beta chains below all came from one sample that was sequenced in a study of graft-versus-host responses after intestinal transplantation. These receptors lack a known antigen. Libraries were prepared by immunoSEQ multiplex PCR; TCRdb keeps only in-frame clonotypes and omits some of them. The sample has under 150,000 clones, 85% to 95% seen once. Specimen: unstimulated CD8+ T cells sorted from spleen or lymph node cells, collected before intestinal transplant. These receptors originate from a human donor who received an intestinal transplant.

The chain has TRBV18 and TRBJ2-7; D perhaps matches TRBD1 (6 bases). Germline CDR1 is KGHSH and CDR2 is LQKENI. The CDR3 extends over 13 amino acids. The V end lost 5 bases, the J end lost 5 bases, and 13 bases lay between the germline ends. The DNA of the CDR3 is TGTGCCAGCTCAGTAGGACCAGGGGACGAGCAGTACTTC. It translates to CASSVGPGDEQYF.

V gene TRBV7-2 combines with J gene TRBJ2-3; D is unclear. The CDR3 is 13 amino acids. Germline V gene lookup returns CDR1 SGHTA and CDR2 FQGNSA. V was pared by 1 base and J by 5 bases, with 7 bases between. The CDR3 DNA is TGTGCCAGCAGCTTAGAGACGGGAGATACGCAGTATTTT. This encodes CASSLETGDTQYF. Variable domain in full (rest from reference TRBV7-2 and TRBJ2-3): GAGVSQSPSNKVTEKGKDVELRCDPISGHTALYWYRQSLGQGLEFLIYFQGNSAPDKSGLPSDRFSAERTGGSVSTLTIQRTQQEDSAVYLCASSLETGDTQYFGPGTRLTVL.

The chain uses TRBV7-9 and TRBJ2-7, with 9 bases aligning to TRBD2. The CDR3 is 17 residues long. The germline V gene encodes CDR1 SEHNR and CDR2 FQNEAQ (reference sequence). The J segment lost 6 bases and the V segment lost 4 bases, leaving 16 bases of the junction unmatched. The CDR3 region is CASSSGAVAGTSPEQYF. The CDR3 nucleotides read TGTGCCAGCAGCTCAGGGGCTGTTGCCGGGACTAGCCCCGAGCAGTACTTC.

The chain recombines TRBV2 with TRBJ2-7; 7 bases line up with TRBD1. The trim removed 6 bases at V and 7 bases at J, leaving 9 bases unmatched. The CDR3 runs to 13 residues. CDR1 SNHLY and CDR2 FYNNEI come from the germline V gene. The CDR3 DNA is TGTGCCAGCAGAGATACAGGGGTCTGGGAGCAGTACTTC. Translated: CASRDTGVWEQYF. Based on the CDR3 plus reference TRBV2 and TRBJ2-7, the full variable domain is EPEVTQTPSHQVTQMGQEVILRCVPISNHLYFYWYRQILGQKVEFLVSFYNNEISEKSEIFDDQFSVERPDGSNFTLKIRSTKLEDSAMYFCASRDTGVWEQYFGPGTRLTVT.

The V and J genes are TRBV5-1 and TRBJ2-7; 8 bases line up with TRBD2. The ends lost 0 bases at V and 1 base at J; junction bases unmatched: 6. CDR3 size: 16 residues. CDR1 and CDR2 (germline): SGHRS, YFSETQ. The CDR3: CASSLEAKRESYEQYF. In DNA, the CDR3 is TGCGCCAGCAGCTTGGAGGCTAAGCGGGAGTCCTACGAGCAGTACTTC. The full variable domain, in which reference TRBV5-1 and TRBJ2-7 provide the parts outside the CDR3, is KAGVTQTPRYLIKTRGQQVTLSCSPISGHRSVSWYQQTPGQGLQFLFEYFSETQRNKGNFPGRFSGRQFSNSRSEMNVSTLELGDSALYLCASSLEAKRESYEQYFGPGTRLTVT.

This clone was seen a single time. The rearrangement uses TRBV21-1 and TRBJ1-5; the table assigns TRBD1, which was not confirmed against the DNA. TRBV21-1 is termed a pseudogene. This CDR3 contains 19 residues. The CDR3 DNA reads TGTGCCAGCAGCCCCAGTCGGGGACAGGCTCCTAGGAAAGGGCAGCCCCAGCATTTT. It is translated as CASSPSRGQAPRKGQPQHF.

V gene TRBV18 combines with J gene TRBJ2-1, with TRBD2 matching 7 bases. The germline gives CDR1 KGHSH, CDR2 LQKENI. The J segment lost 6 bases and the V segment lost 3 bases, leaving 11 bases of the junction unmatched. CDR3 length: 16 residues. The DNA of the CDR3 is TGTGCCAGCTCACCGGTGGGAGGGAGGACCCTCAATGAGCAGTTCTTC. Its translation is CASSPVGGRTLNEQFF.

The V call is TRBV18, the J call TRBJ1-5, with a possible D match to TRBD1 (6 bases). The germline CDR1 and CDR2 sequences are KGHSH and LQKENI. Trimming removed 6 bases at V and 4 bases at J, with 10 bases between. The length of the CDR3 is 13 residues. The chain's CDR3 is CASSPGANQPQHF. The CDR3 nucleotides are TGTGCCAGCTCTCCGGGGGCAAATCAGCCCCAGCATTTT. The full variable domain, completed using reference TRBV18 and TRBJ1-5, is NAGVMQNPRHLVRRRGQEARLRCSPMKGHSHVYWYRQLPEEGLKFMVYLQKENIIDESGMPKERFSAEFPKEGPSILRIQQVVRGDSAAYFCASSPGANQPQHFGDGTRLSIL.

This CDR3 reads CASSFGAGTYEQYF. The CDR3 coding sequence is TGTGCCAGCAGCTTTGGAGCGGGTACCTACGAGCAGTACTTC. The rearrangement uses TRBV7-9 and TRBJ2-7, with D possibly being TRBD2 (6 bases). CDR3 length: 14 amino acids. The V end was cut by 3 bases, the J end by 2 bases, with 11 bases between. The V gene's germline CDR1 is SEHNR and CDR2 FQNEAQ (reference sequence).

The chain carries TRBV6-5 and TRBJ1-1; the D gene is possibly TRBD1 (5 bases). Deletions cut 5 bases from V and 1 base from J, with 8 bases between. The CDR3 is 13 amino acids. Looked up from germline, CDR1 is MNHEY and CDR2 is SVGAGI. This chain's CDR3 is CASSLGGNTEAFF. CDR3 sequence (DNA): TGTGCCAGCAGTCTCGGGGGGAACACTGAAGCTTTCTTT.

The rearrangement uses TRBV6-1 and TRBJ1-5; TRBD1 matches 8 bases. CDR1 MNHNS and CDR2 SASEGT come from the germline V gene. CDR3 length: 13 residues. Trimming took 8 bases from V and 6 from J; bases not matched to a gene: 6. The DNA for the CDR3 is TGTGCCAGCGGAACAGGGGGAGGTCAGCCCCAGCATTTT. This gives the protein CASGTGGGQPQHF.

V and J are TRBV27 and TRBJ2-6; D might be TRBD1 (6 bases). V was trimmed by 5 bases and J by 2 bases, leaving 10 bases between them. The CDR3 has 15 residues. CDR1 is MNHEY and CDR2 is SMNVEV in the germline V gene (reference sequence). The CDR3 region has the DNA TGTGCCAGCAGTCTCACAGGGACTGGGGCCAACGTCCTGACTTTC. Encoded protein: CASSLTGTGANVLTF.

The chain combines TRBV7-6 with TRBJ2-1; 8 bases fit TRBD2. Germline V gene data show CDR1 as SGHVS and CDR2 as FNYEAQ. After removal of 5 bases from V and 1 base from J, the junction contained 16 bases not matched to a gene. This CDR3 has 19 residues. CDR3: CASSPGPALAGPSYNEQFF. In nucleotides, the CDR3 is TGTGCCAGCAGCCCTGGTCCGGCGCTAGCGGGCCCATCCTACAATGAGCAGTTCTTC.

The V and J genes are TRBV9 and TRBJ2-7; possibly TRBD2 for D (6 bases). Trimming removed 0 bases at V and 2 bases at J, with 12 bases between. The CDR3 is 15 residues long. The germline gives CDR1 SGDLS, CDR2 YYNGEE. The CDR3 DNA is TGTGCCAGCAGCGTAGGAGCGGGTAACACCTACGAGCAGTACTTC. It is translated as CASSVGAGNTYEQYF.

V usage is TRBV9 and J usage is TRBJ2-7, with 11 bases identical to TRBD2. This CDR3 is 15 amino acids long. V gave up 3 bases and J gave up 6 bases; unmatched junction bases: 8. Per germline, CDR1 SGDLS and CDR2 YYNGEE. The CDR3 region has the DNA TGTGCCAGCAGCGCGCAAAAGGGACTAGCGGCCGAGCAGTACTTC. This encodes CASSAQKGLAAEQYF.

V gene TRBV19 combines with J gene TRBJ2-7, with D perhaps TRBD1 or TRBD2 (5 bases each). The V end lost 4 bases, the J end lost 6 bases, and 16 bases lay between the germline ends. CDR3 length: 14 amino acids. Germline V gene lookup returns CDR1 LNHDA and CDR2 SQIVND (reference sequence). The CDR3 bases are TGTGCCAGTAGTACCCCGGGGACCTTTAGCGAGCAGTACTTC. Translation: CASSTPGTFSEQYF.

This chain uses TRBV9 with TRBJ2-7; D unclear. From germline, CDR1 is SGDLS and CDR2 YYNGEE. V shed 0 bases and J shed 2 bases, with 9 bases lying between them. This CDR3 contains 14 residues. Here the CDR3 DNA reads TGTGCCAGCAGCGTAGCTCTCTTCACCTACGAGCAGTACTTC. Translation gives CASSVALFTYEQYF.

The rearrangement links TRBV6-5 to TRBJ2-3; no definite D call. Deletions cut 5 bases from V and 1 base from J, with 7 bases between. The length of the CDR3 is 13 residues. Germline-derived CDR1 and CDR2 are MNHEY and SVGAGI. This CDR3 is CASSPGGTDTQYF. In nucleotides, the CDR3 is TGTGCCAGCAGTCCGGGTGGCACAGATACGCAGTATTTT.

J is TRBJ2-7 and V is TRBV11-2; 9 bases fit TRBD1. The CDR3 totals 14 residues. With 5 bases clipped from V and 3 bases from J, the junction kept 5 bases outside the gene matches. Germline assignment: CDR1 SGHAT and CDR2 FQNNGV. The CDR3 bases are TGTGCCAGCAGCACCCCGGGACAGGGCTACGAGCAGTACTTC. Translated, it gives CASSTPGQGYEQYF.